This is a list of T cell receptor beta chains from one sample in a study of shared clonotypes between healthy human individuals. Assay: immunoSEQ multiplex PCR; the TCRdb copy retains only in-frame clones and omits some. The data show around 1,900,000 clones, 93% seen once. Source material: naive CD8+ T cells from PBMCs. The receptors derive from a man aged 18-30 years in good health. Some clones in this sample may be carry-over from other donors' samples. Both conserved end residues are part of each CDR3. The order of the fields is clone size, D gene, V gene, J gene, CDR3 protein, CDR3 DNA. A D gene is named only where the DNA matches it firmly. Clone size appears in some rows only: once, few, many, or a class for an expanded clone.

>.|TRBD1|TRBV6-6|TRBJ2-7
CASSPDRGFSYEQYF
TGTGCCAGCAGCCCCGACAGGGGGTTCTCCTACGAGCAGTACTTC
>.|.|TRBV9|TRBJ1-2
CASSVISGGQGYTF
TGTGCCAGCAGCGTAATTTCTGGGGGCCAGGGCTACACCTTC
>.|.|TRBV27|TRBJ2-7
CASSLSGRTYEQYF
TGTGCCAGCAGTTTAAGTGGCAGAACCTACGAGCAGTACTTC
>.|.|TRBV4-2|TRBJ1-6
CASSQEEGSLHSPLHF
TGTGCCAGCAGCCAAGAGGAGGGGTCCCTACATTCACCCCTCCACTTT
>.|.|TRBV9|TRBJ2-4
CASSSGSSNIQYF
TGTGCCAGCAGTTCCGGGAGTTCAAACATTCAGTACTTC
>.|.|TRBV7-6|TRBJ2-1
CASSLDRPHLGNEQFF
TGTGCCAGCAGCTTAGATCGACCCCATTTAGGTAATGAGCAGTTCTTC
>once|.|TRBV28|TRBJ2-5
CASSFGVHQETQYF
TGTGCCAGCAGTTTCGGGGTACACCAAGAGACCCAGTACTTC
>.|TRBD1|TRBV7-9|TRBJ2-7
CASSSGQGAWEQYF
TGTGCCAGCAGCTCCGGACAGGGGGCTTGGGAGCAGTACTTC
>once|.|TRBV6-1|TRBJ2-7
CASSPRELKTYEQYF
TGTGCCAGCAGTCCCCGGGAGCTAAAAACCTACGAGCAGTACTTC
>.|.|TRBV7-2|TRBJ2-3
CASSLPLQGNTDTQYF
TGTGCCAGCAGCTTACCGCTCCAGGGGAACACAGATACGCAGTATTTT
>.|TRBD2|TRBV9|TRBJ2-1
CASSVARASGAYNEQFF
TGTGCCAGCAGCGTAGCTAGGGCTAGCGGAGCCTACAATGAGCAGTTCTTC
>.|TRBD2|TRBV15|TRBJ2-7
CATSRDPNLGLAGDHEQYF
TGTGCCACCAGCAGAGATCCCAATTTGGGACTAGCGGGAGACCACGAGCAGTACTTC
>.|TRBD2|TRBV11-2|TRBJ2-3
CASSLGRSGDTQYF
TGTGCCAGCAGCTTAGGCCGTAGCGGGGATACGCAGTATTTT
>.|.|TRBV28|TRBJ2-3
CASSLFSTTPDTQYF
TGTGCCAGCAGTTTGTTTAGCACTACCCCAGATACGCAGTATTTT
>.|.|TRBV13|TRBJ2-1
CASSLELSYNEQFF
TGTGCCAGCAGCTTAGAATTATCCTACAATGAGCAGTTCTTC
>once|.|TRBV4-1|TRBJ2-7
CASSQDVTAYEQYF
TGCGCCAGCAGCCAAGATGTTACAGCCTACGAGCAGTACTTC
>.|.|TRBV7-9|TRBJ2-1
CASRVGPGDEQFF
TGTGCCAGCAGGGTGGGACCCGGGGATGAGCAGTTCTTC
>.|.|TRBV7-9|TRBJ1-2
CASSLGGTYGYTF
TGTGCCAGCAGCTTAGGTGGGACATATGGCTACACCTTC
>.|TRBD1|TRBV5-6|TRBJ1-3
CASSSGPQGAYSGNTIYF
TGTGCCAGCAGCTCCGGCCCACAGGGGGCTTACTCTGGAAACACCATATATTTT
>.|.|TRBV28|TRBJ1-1
CASSLTLNTEAFF
TGTGCCAGCAGTTTAACACTTAACACTGAAGCTTTCTTT
>.|.|TRBV18|TRBJ1-2
CASSPSTGNYGYTF
TGTGCCAGCTCACCCTCTACAGGGAACTATGGCTACACCTTC
>.|TRBD1|TRBV7-8|TRBJ2-7
CASSTPGGMYEQYF
TGTGCCAGCAGCACCCCAGGGGGAATGTACGAGCAGTACTTC
>.|TRBD2|TRBV4-3|TRBJ2-1
CASSQDLAGGPKFF
TGCGCCAGCAGCCAAGACCTAGCGGGAGGGCCCAAGTTCTTC
>.|.|TRBV7-3|TRBJ1-1
CASSYLRQARNTEAFF
TGTGCCAGCAGCTACCTTAGACAGGCCAGAAACACTGAAGCTTTCTTT
>.|.|TRBV5-5|TRBJ1-2
CASRSLGGPLGYTF
TGTGCCAGCAGGTCCCTCGGGGGTCCCCTTGGCTACACCTTC
>.|.|TRBV7-6|TRBJ2-7
CASSLGFIDEQYF
TGTGCCAGCAGCTTGGGTTTCATCGACGAGCAGTACTTC
>.|.|TRBV7-8|TRBJ1-2
CASSLKRIENYGYTF
TGTGCCAGCAGCTTAAAGAGGATAGAGAACTATGGCTACACCTTC